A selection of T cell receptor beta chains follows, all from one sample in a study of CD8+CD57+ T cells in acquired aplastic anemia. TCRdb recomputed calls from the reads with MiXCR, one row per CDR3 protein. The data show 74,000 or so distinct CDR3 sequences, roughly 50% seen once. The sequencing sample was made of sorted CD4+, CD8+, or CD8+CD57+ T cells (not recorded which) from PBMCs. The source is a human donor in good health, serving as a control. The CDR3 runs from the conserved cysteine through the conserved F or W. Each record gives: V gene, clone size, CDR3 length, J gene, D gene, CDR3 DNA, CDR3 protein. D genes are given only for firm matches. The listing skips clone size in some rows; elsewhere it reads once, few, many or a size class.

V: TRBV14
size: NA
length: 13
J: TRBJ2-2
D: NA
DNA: TGTGCCAGCAGCCAATATCAGTCCGGGGAGCTGTTTTTT
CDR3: CASSQYQSGELFF

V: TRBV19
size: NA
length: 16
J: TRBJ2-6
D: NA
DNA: TGTGCCAGTAGTATTGGGGGAGGCTCTGGGGCCAACGTCCTGACTTTC
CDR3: CASSIGGGSGANVLTF

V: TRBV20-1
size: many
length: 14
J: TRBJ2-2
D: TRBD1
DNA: TGCAGGCCCGGACAGGGGGTTTCGGCCGGGGAGCTGTTTTTT
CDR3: CRPGQGVSAGELFF

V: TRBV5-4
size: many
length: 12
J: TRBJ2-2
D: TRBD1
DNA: TGTGCCAGTAACTTTGGACAGGGAGAGCTGTTTTTT
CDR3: CASNFGQGELFF

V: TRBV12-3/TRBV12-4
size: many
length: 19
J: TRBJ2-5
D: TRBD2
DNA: TGTGCCAGCAGGGGCGTTAGTGGGGCGGGAGGGCCCCGACAAGAGACCCAGTACTTC
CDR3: CASRGVSGAGGPRQETQYF

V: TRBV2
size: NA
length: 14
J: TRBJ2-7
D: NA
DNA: TGTGCCAGCAGTGAAAGGGCAATGACTTACGAGCAGTACTTC
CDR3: CASSERAMTYEQYF

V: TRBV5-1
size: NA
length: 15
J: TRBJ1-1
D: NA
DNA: TGCGCCAGCAGCTTGGATCTGGGGAGGAACACTGAAGCTTTCTTT
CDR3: CASSLDLGRNTEAFF

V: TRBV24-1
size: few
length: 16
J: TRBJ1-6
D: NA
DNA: TGTGCCACCAGTGACTCCCCCCTAACTGATAATTCACCCCTCCACTTT
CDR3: CATSDSPLTDNSPLHF

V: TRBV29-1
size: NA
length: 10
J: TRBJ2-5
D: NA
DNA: TGCAGCGTTGGGTTTGAGACCCAGTACTTC
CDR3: CSVGFETQYF

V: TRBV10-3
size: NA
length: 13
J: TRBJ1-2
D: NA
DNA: TGTGCCATCAGTGATTTTACTAACTATGGCTACACCTTC
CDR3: CAISDFTNYGYTF

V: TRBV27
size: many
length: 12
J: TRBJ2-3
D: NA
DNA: TGTGCCAGCAGAGCGAGCACAGATACGCAGTATTTT
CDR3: CASRASTDTQYF